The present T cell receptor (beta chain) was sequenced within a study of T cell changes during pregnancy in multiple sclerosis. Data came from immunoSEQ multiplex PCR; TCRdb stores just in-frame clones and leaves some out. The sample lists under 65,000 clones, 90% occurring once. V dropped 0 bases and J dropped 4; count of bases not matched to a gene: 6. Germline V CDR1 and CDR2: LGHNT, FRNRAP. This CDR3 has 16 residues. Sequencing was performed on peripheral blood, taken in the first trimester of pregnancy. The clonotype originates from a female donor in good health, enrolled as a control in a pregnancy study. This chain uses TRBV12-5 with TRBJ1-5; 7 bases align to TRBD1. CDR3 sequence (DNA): TGTGCTAGTGGTTTGGTGGCACAGGGGAGTAATCAGCCCCAGCATTTT. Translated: CASGLVAQGSNQPQHF.